These T cell receptor beta chains were read from a single sample in a study of T-cell reconstitution after alpha-beta-depleted transplantation in children. TCRdb redid the calling of the PCR reads with MiXCR, one entry per CDR3 protein. The data hold 300,000 to 400,000 distinct CDR3 sequences, with approximately 20% observed a single time. The material sequenced was PBMCs, mostly from graft donor cells, taken 180 days after TCRalphabeta/CD19-depleted stem cell transplant. The receptors were gathered from a male patient aged 10 to 17 who had a stem cell transplant for acute lymphoblastic leukemia, so the T cells may come from the graft donor. Both conserved end residues are part of each CDR3. The D gene is left open where the match is weak. Part of the rows lack a size; the others show once, few, many or a class for expanded clones.

J: TRBJ2-5
D: .
V: TRBV5-1
size: few
DNA: TGCGCCAGCAGCTTTCGCTCTAGTGCGGAGACCCAGTACTTC
CDR3: CASSFRSSAETQYF

J: TRBJ2-1
D: .
V: TRBV2
size: .
DNA: TGTGCCAGCAATCTCGTGACAGAAAAGTTCTTC
CDR3: CASNLVTEKFF

J: TRBJ2-1
D: TRBD2
V: TRBV6-6
size: .
DNA: TGTGCCAGTAGACTAGCCCCCAATGAGCAGTTCTTC
CDR3: CASRLAPNEQFF

J: TRBJ1-3
D: .
V: TRBV28
size: .
DNA: TGTGCCAGCGTCCCTGGGACGGTCTCTGGAAACACCATATATTTT
CDR3: CASVPGTVSGNTIYF

J: TRBJ2-1
D: TRBD1
V: TRBV27
size: .
DNA: TGTGCCAGCAGTTCCGGGACAGGAACCTACAATGAGCAGTTCTTC
CDR3: CASSSGTGTYNEQFF

J: TRBJ2-3
D: TRBD2
V: TRBV9
size: few
DNA: TGTGCCAGCAGCGTAGGAGTGACTAGCGGCACAGATACGCAGTATTTT
CDR3: CASSVGVTSGTDTQYF

J: TRBJ2-1
D: .
V: TRBV9
size: .
DNA: TGTGCCAGCAGCGTAGTTGGTATTAGCGCTACCTACAATGAGCAGTTCTTC
CDR3: CASSVVGISATYNEQFF

J: TRBJ2-2
D: TRBD2
V: TRBV7-8
size: .
DNA: TGTGCCAGCAGCCCCACTAGACTAGCGGTTATCACCGGGGAGCTGTTTTTT
CDR3: CASSPTRLAVITGELFF

J: TRBJ2-7
D: .
V: TRBV7-6
size: .
DNA: TGTGCCACCGGAGGGGGCTCCTACGAGCAGTACTTC
CDR3: CATGGGSYEQYF

J: TRBJ1-5
D: .
V: TRBV29-1
size: few
DNA: TGCAGCGTTGGTGAGGGTTGGCAAAGGCAGCCCCAGCATTTT
CDR3: CSVGEGWQRQPQHF

J: TRBJ2-7
D: .
V: TRBV18
size: .
DNA: TGTGCCAGCTCGCTTTTAGGGGGGCGCGAGCAGTACTTC
CDR3: CASSLLGGREQYF

J: TRBJ1-2
D: .
V: TRBV5-1
size: many
DNA: TGCGCCAGCAGCTTGGTACCGTTTGAGGAGGGCTACACCTTC
CDR3: CASSLVPFEEGYTF

J: TRBJ2-1
D: .
V: TRBV6-1
size: .
DNA: TGTGCCAGCAGCATCTGGGGTTCTCTCTCCTACAATGAGCAGTTCTTC
CDR3: CASSIWGSLSYNEQFF

J: TRBJ2-3
D: TRBD2
V: TRBV11-2
size: .
DNA: TGTGCCAGCACCCGGGGGGTTAAGCGGGAGGGCAAGCGTAATACGCAGTATTTT
CDR3: CASTRGVKREGKRNTQYF

J: TRBJ1-1
D: TRBD1
V: TRBV25-1
size: .
DNA: TGTGCCAGCAGTCCCCAAATTGGGACAGCGAACACTGAAGCTTTCTTT
CDR3: CASSPQIGTANTEAFF

J: TRBJ2-4
D: .
V: TRBV5-1
size: few
DNA: TGCGCCAGCAGCTGGGAGCAATGGGGGTTTATTCGCTACTTC
CDR3: CASSWEQWGFIRYF

J: TRBJ2-2
D: .
V: TRBV9
size: once
DNA: TGTGCCAGCAGCGTAGATTTGAGCCTCGGGGAGCTGTTTTTT
CDR3: CASSVDLSLGELFF

J: TRBJ1-4
D: .
V: TRBV13
size: .
DNA: TGTGCCAGCAGCTTAGAATCCGGGACTAATGAAAAACTGTTTTTT
CDR3: CASSLESGTNEKLFF

J: TRBJ2-5
D: TRBD2
V: TRBV4-2
size: .
DNA: TGTGCCAGCAGCCCCGGACTAGCGGGAATGAGGGAGACCCAGTACTTC
CDR3: CASSPGLAGMRETQYF

J: TRBJ2-7
D: TRBD2
V: TRBV5-1
size: few
DNA: TGCGCCAGCAGCTTGGTAGTAGCGGGTTACGAGCAGTACTTC
CDR3: CASSLVVAGYEQYF

J: TRBJ2-7
D: .
V: TRBV7-9
size: .
DNA: TGTGCCAGCAGCCAGTTGGGGGCAGGGCACGAGCAGTACTTC
CDR3: CASSQLGAGHEQYF

J: TRBJ2-2
D: TRBD1
V: TRBV5-1
size: many
DNA: TGCGCCAGCAGCCCGGGGACAGCCACCGGGGAGCTGTTTTTT
CDR3: CASSPGTATGELFF

J: TRBJ1-3
D: .
V: TRBV20-1
size: .
DNA: TGCAGTGCCCAACGGGGAGCTGGAAACACCATATATTTT
CDR3: CSAQRGAGNTIYF

J: TRBJ1-3
D: TRBD1
V: TRBV12-3/TRBV12-4
size: few
DNA: TGTGCCAGCAGGACAGGGAATGGAAACACCATATATTTT
CDR3: CASRTGNGNTIYF

J: TRBJ2-3
D: .
V: TRBV20-1
size: few
DNA: TGCAGTGCTAGAGATCCCAGCTCCACAGATACGCAGTATTTT
CDR3: CSARDPSSTDTQYF

J: TRBJ1-6
D: .
V: TRBV6-1
size: .
DNA: TGTGCCAGCAGTGAGGCACGGGTTTCACCCCTCCACTTT
CDR3: CASSEARVSPLHF

J: TRBJ2-5
D: TRBD1
V: TRBV15
size: many
DNA: TGTGCCACCAGCTCCCGCCCGGGACAGCTCCAAGAGACCCAGTACTTC
CDR3: CATSSRPGQLQETQYF

J: TRBJ2-5
D: TRBD2
V: TRBV9
size: .
DNA: TGTGCCAGCAGCGTAGGGGTAGCGGGAGCGGGGGGAGAGACCCAGTACTTC
CDR3: CASSVGVAGAGGETQYF

J: TRBJ2-3
D: .
V: TRBV21-1
size: .
DNA: TGTGCCAGCAGGCCCCCGGGACCTAGCACAGATACGCAGTATTTT
CDR3: CASRPPGPSTDTQYF

J: TRBJ1-1
D: .
V: TRBV12-3/TRBV12-4
size: .
DNA: TGTGCCAGCAGTACAAGAGGGACGGTGAACACTGAAGCTTTCTTT
CDR3: CASSTRGTVNTEAFF

J: TRBJ2-3
D: .
V: TRBV12-3/TRBV12-4
size: few
DNA: TGTGCCAGCAGGCAGCGGTCTTCCACAGATACGCAGTATTTT
CDR3: CASRQRSSTDTQYF

J: TRBJ2-7
D: TRBD2
V: TRBV12-3/TRBV12-4
size: few
DNA: TGTGCCAGCAGTTTAGGACGGCCTAGCGGGAGAGAAGAGCAGTACTTC
CDR3: CASSLGRPSGREEQYF

J: TRBJ2-7
D: .
V: TRBV5-1
size: many
DNA: TGCGCCAGCAGCCCCCTGGGCTCCTACGAGCAGTACTTC
CDR3: CASSPLGSYEQYF

J: TRBJ1-1
D: .
V: TRBV27
size: .
DNA: TGTGCCAGCAGTCTTTTACAGGGTTCGGCTGAAGCTTTCTTT
CDR3: CASSLLQGSAEAFF

J: TRBJ2-1
D: .
V: TRBV20-1
size: .
DNA: TGCAGTGCTAGGGCGGGTCCCTACAATGAGCAGTTCTTC
CDR3: CSARAGPYNEQFF

J: TRBJ1-4
D: TRBD1
V: TRBV5-1
size: few
DNA: TGCGCCAGCAGCGTGGACAGGGCAACTAATGAAAAACTGTTTTTT
CDR3: CASSVDRATNEKLFF

J: TRBJ1-2
D: .
V: TRBV19
size: .
DNA: TGTGCCAGTCTTGCCTCGGGGATGGACTACACCTTC
CDR3: CASLASGMDYTF

J: TRBJ2-3
D: .
V: TRBV7-8
size: few
DNA: TGTGCCAGCAGCTTCAGGGCAGGCCCGACTAGCACAGATACGCAGTATTTT
CDR3: CASSFRAGPTSTDTQYF

J: TRBJ2-1
D: TRBD2
V: TRBV11-2
size: .
DNA: TGTGCCAGCAGCTTAGGGACTAGGTCCTACAATGAGCAGTTCTTC
CDR3: CASSLGTRSYNEQFF

J: TRBJ2-1
D: TRBD2
V: TRBV4-1
size: few
DNA: TGCGCCAGCAGCCAGCAGGGACTAGCGGGTAGAAATGAGCAGTTCTTC
CDR3: CASSQQGLAGRNEQFF

J: TRBJ2-3
D: TRBD2
V: TRBV6-5
size: .
DNA: TGTGCCAGCAGTTACTCGATCGGACTAGTGGCAGATACGCAGTATTTT
CDR3: CASSYSIGLVADTQYF

J: TRBJ1-2
D: .
V: TRBV20-1
size: .
DNA: TGCAGTGCTAGGGGGGTGGAGGTACAAGGACTTAACTATGGCTACACCTTC
CDR3: CSARGVEVQGLNYGYTF

J: TRBJ2-1
D: TRBD1
V: TRBV29-1
size: few
DNA: TGCAGCGTTAGGGACAGGGGCCTCTACAATGAGCAGTTCTTC
CDR3: CSVRDRGLYNEQFF

J: TRBJ2-3
D: .
V: TRBV20-1
size: .
DNA: TGCAGTGCCGGCGGCCTATCTAGAACAGATACGCAGTATTTT
CDR3: CSAGGLSRTDTQYF

J: TRBJ2-1
D: TRBD2
V: TRBV9
size: .
DNA: TGTGCCAGCAGCGTAGTAGCGGGAGGGCCCAATGAGCAGTTCTTC
CDR3: CASSVVAGGPNEQFF

J: TRBJ2-1
D: .
V: TRBV2
size: .
DNA: TGTGCCAGCCCCTTAATAGCGGAGGATTTCTACAATGAGCAGTTCTTC
CDR3: CASPLIAEDFYNEQFF

J: TRBJ2-5
D: .
V: TRBV7-6
size: .
DNA: TGTGCCAGCAGCTTATTGGTAGACCTCCAGTACTTC
CDR3: CASSLLVDLQYF

J: TRBJ2-1
D: .
V: TRBV12-3/TRBV12-4
size: .
DNA: TGTGCCAGCAGTCACGATGGACCTAGTGTCGGTCGCGGCGGTGAGCAGTTCTTC
CDR3: CASSHDGPSVGRGGEQFF

J: TRBJ2-2
D: .
V: TRBV7-9
size: .
DNA: TGTGCCAGCAGCTTAGTATCACCTGCGGGCGGGGAGCTGTTTTTT
CDR3: CASSLVSPAGGELFF

J: TRBJ2-1
D: TRBD2
V: TRBV7-3
size: few
DNA: TGTGCCAGCAGCTTGTCAGCGGGAGGCACACAGCAGTTCTTC
CDR3: CASSLSAGGTQQFF

J: TRBJ1-5
D: .
V: TRBV7-7
size: .
DNA: TGTGCCAGCAGCCGATCCGGGACAAATAGCAATCAGCCCCAGCATTTT
CDR3: CASSRSGTNSNQPQHF

J: TRBJ2-5
D: .
V: TRBV7-8
size: few
DNA: TGTGCCAGCAGCTCAAACCAGGGGGGAGAGACCCAGTACTTC
CDR3: CASSSNQGGETQYF

J: TRBJ2-3
D: TRBD1
V: TRBV10-3
size: many
DNA: TGTGCCATCAGTTTCGACAGGGGCGGGACAGATACGCAGTATTTT
CDR3: CAISFDRGGTDTQYF

J: TRBJ2-3
D: .
V: TRBV4-1
size: few
DNA: TGCGCCAGCAGCCAAGGAGGCCTAGCGATATTGTCAGATACGCAGTATTTT
CDR3: CASSQGGLAILSDTQYF

J: TRBJ2-3
D: .
V: TRBV29-1
size: .
DNA: TGCAGCGGAGGAGGGGGTGCAGATACGCAGTATTTT
CDR3: CSGGGGADTQYF

J: TRBJ1-1
D: .
V: TRBV29-1
size: few
DNA: TGCAGCGTTGAATCGGGTTACTCTATGAACACTGAAGCTTTCTTT
CDR3: CSVESGYSMNTEAFF